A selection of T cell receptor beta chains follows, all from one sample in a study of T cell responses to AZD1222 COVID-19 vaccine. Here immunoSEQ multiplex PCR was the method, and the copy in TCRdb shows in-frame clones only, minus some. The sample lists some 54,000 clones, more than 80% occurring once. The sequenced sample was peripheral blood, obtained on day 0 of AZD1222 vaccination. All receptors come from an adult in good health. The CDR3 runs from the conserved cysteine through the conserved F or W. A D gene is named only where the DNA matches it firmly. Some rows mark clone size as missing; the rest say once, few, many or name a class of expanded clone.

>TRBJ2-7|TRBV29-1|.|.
CSEPPDGTYEQYF
TGCAGCGAGCCCCCGGATGGAACCTACGAGCAGTACTTC
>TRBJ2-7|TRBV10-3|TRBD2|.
CAISEGGLAVYEQYF
TGTGCCATCAGTGAGGGGGGACTAGCAGTCTACGAGCAGTACTTC
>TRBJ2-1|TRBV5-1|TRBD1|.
CASSLDGTGNDEQFF
TGCGCCAGCAGCTTGGACGGGACAGGGAACGATGAGCAGTTCTTC
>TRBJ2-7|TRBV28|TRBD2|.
CASSALIGLVVKYEQYF
TGTGCCAGCAGTGCCCTTATAGGACTAGTAGTTAAGTACGAGCAGTACTTC
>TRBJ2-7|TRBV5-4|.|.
CASSLQGSDYEQYF
TGTGCCAGCAGCTTGCAGGGTAGCGACTACGAGCAGTACTTC
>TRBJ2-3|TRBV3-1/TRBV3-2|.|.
CASSQNSGTDTQYF
TGTGCCAGCAGCCAAAACAGTGGCACAGATACGCAGTATTTT
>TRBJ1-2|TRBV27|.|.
CASSSPTTGINGYTF
TGTGCCAGCAGCTCCCCTACGACAGGTATAAATGGCTACACCTTC
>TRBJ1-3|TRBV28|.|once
CASKEGVQNTIYF
TGTGCCAGCAAGGAGGGTGTTCAAAACACCATATATTTT
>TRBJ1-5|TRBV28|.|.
CASSTSGAPDGPQHF
TGTGCCAGCAGTACTTCAGGGGCCCCCGATGGGCCCCAGCATTTT
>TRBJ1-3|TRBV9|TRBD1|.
CASSVLGQGIDTIYF
TGTGCCAGCAGCGTATTGGGACAGGGGATAGACACCATATATTTT
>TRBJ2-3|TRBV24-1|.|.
CATSSAEGGTQYF
TGTGCCACCAGTTCAGCGGAGGGGGGTACGCAGTATTTT
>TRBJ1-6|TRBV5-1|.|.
CASSPDSNSPLHF
TGCGCCAGCAGCCCCGACAGTAATTCACCCCTCCACTTT
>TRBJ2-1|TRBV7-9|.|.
CASVTSVSYNEQFF
TGTGCCAGCGTAACTAGTGTGTCCTACAATGAGCAGTTCTTC
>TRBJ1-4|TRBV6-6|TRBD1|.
CASSRQGGKLFF
TGTGCCAGCAGTCGACAGGGTGGCAAACTGTTTTTT
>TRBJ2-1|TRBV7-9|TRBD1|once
CASSSTGQGVYNEQFF
TGTGCCAGCAGCTCTACGGGACAGGGGGTCTACAATGAGCAGTTCTTC
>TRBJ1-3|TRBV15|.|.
CATSRDMGSSGNTIYF
TGTGCCACCAGCAGAGATATGGGTAGCTCTGGAAACACCATATATTTT
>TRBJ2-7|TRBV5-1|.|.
CASSLVGGGYEQYF
TGCGCCAGCAGCTTGGTGGGAGGAGGGTACGAGCAGTACTTC
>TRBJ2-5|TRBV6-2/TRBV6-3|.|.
CASSYSKWAGGQETQYF
TGTGCCAGCAGTTACTCGAAGTGGGCAGGGGGGCAGGAGACCCAGTACTTC
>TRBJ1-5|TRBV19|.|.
CASSIGGDNQPQHF
TGTGCCAGTAGTATAGGAGGAGATAATCAGCCCCAGCATTTT
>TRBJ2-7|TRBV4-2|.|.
CASSSHSYEQYF
TGTGCCAGCAGCTCCCACTCCTACGAGCAGTACTTC
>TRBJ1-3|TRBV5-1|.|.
CASSLDDGNTIYF
TGCGCCAGCAGCTTGGATGATGGAAACACCATATATTTT
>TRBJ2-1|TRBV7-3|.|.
CASSRDTSSYNEQFF
TGTGCCAGCAGCAGGGACACCAGCTCCTACAATGAGCAGTTCTTC
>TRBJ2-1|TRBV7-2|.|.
CASGTRGYNEQFF
TGTGCCAGCGGGACTCGCGGCTACAATGAGCAGTTCTTC
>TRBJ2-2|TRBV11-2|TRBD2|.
CASSPGLAGATNTGELFF
TGTGCCAGCAGCCCGGGACTAGCGGGAGCCACGAACACCGGGGAGCTGTTTTTT
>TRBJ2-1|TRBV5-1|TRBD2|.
CASSSGLAGNNEQFF
TGCGCCAGCAGCTCCGGACTAGCGGGGAACAATGAGCAGTTCTTC
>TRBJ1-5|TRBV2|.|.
CASSEWQYSNQPQHF
TGTGCCAGCAGTGAATGGCAATATAGCAATCAGCCCCAGCATTTT
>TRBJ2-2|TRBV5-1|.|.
CASSLEGAMNTGELFF
TGCGCCAGCAGCTTGGAGGGAGCGATGAACACCGGGGAGCTGTTTTTT
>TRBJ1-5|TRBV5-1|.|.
CASSLEGSNQPQHF
TGCGCCAGCAGCTTGGAGGGTAGCAATCAGCCCCAGCATTTT
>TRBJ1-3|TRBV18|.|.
CASSPSGALGNTIYF
TGTGCCAGCTCACCTTCCGGGGCTCTCGGAAACACCATATATTTT
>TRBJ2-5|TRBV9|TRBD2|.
CASSAVAGAWETQYF
TGTGCCAGCAGCGCAGTAGCGGGAGCGTGGGAGACCCAGTACTTC
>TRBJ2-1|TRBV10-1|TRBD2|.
CASSAAGVFHNEQFF
TGCGCCAGCAGTGCGGCGGGAGTCTTCCACAATGAGCAGTTCTTC
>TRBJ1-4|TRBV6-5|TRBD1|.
CASSSTGGAREKLFF
TGTGCCAGCAGTTCCACAGGGGGCGCTCGGGAAAAACTGTTTTTT
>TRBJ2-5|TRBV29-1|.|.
CSVEFWGVAAEGKTQYF
TGCAGCGTTGAATTTTGGGGTGTGGCGGCCGAGGGGAAGACCCAGTACTTC
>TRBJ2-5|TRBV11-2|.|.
CASRYSGDGETQYF
TGTGCCAGCAGATATAGCGGAGACGGGGAGACCCAGTACTTC
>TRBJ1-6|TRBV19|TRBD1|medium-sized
CASSTTGGVSPLHF
TGTGCCAGTAGTACTACAGGGGGCGTCTCACCCCTCCACTTT
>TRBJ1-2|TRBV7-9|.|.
CASSSTNGGYGYTF
TGTGCCAGCAGCTCCACTAATGGCGGCTATGGCTACACCTTC
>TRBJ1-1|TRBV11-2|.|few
CASSLVQGAMNTEAFF
TGTGCCAGCAGCTTAGTACAGGGAGCAATGAACACTGAAGCTTTCTTT
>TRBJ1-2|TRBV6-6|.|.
CASSYNGATNYGYTF
TGTGCCAGCAGTTATAACGGGGCCACTAACTATGGCTACACCTTC
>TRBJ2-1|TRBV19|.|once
CASRSGVVNRDEQFF
TGTGCCAGTAGGTCAGGGGTGGTCAATCGCGATGAGCAGTTCTTC
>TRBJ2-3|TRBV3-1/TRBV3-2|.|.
CASSQDPGVSDTQYF
TGTGCCAGCAGCCAAGATCCGGGTGTCTCAGATACGCAGTATTTT
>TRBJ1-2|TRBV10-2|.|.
CASSESGRSGYTF
TGCGCCAGCAGTGAGTCAGGCAGGAGTGGCTACACCTTC
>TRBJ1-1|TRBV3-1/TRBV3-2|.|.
CASSQDRVTEAFF
TGTGCCAGCAGCCAAGACAGGGTAACTGAAGCTTTCTTT
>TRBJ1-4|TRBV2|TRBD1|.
CASSGWTGHEKLFF
TGTGCCAGCAGTGGGTGGACAGGGCATGAAAAACTGTTTTTT
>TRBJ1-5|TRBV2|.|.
CASSGTQSNQPQHF
TGTGCCAGCAGTGGCACACAGAGCAATCAGCCCCAGCATTTT
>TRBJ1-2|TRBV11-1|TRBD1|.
CASSFGRQGNYGYTF
TGTGCCAGCAGCTTCGGGCGACAGGGTAACTATGGCTACACCTTC
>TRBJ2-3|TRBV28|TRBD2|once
CASSLDLLARSSTDTQYF
TGTGCCAGCAGTCTCGATCTACTAGCGCGATCTAGCACAGATACGCAGTATTTT
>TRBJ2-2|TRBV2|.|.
CASLASQGSTGELFF
TGTGCCAGTTTGGCCTCCCAGGGAAGCACCGGGGAGCTGTTTTTT
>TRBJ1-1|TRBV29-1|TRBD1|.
CSTLRQGTEAFF
TGCAGCACTCTGAGACAGGGTACTGAAGCTTTCTTT
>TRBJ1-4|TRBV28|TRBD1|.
CASSLLGQGRNEKLFF
TGTGCCAGCAGTTTGCTAGGACAGGGCAGAAATGAAAAACTGTTTTTT
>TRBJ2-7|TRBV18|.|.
CASSTQNYEQYF
TGTGCCAGCTCGACACAGAACTACGAGCAGTACTTC